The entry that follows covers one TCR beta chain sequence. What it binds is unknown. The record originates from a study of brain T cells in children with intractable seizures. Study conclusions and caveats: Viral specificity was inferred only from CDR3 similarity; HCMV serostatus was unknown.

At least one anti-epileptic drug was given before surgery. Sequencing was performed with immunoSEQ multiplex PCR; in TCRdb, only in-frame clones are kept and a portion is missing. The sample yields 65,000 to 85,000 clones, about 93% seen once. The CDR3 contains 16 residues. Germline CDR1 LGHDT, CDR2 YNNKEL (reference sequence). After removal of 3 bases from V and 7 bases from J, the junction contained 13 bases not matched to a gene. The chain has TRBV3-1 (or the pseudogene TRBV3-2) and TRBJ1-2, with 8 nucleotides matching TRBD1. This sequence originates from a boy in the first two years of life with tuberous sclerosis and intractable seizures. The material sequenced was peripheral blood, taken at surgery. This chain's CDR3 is CASSQRTGPGDFGYTF. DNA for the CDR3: TGTGCCAGCAGCCAGAGGACAGGGCCAGGAGACTTTGGCTACACCTTC.